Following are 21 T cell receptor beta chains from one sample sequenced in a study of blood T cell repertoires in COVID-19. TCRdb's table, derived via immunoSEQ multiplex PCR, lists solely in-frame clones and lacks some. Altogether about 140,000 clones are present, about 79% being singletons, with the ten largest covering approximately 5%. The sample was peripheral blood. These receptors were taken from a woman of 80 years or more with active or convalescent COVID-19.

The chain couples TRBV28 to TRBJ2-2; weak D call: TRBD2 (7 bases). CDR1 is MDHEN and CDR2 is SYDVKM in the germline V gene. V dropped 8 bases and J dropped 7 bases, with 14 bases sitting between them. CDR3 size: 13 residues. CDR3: CASSGGLIGELFF. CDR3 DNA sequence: TGTGCCAGCTCCGGGGGGCTTATCGGGGAGCTGTTTTTT.

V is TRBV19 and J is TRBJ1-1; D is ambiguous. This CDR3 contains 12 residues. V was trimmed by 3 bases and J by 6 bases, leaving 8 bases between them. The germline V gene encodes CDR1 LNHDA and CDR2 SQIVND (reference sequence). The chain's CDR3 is CASSILSAEAFF. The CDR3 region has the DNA TGTGCCAGTAGTATTCTATCGGCTGAAGCTTTCTTT.

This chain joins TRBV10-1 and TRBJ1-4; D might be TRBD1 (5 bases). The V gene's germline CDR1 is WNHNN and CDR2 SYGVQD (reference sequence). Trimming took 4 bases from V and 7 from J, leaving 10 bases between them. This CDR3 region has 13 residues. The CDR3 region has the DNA TGCGCCAGCAGTGCTGACCAGGGTGAAAAACTGTTTTTT. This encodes CASSADQGEKLFF.

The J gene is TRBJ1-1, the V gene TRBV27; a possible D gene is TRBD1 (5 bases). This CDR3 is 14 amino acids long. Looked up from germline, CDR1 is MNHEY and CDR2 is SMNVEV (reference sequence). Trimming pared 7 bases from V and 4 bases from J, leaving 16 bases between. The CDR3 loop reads CASNVDRTFTEAFF. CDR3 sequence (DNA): TGTGCCAGCAACGTTGACAGAACCTTCACTGAAGCTTTCTTT.

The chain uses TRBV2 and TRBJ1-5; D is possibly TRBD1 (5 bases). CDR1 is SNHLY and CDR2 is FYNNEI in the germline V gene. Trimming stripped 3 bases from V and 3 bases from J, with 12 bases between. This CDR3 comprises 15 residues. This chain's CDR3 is CASSDSGVDNQPQHF. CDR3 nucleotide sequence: TGTGCCAGCAGTGACTCGGGGGTGGACAATCAGCCCCAGCATTTT. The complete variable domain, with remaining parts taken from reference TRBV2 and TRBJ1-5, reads EPEVTQTPSHQVTQMGQEVILRCVPISNHLYFYWYRQILGQKVEFLVSFYNNEISEKSEIFDDQFSVERPDGSNFTLKIRSTKLEDSAMYFCASSDSGVDNQPQHFGDGTRLSIL.

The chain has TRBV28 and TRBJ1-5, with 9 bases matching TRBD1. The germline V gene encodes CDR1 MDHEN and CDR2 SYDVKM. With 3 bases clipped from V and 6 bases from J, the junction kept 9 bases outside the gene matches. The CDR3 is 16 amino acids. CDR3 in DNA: TGTGCCAGCAGTTTCGCTCTGGGACAGGGATTTCAGCCCCAGCATTTT. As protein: CASSFALGQGFQPQHF.

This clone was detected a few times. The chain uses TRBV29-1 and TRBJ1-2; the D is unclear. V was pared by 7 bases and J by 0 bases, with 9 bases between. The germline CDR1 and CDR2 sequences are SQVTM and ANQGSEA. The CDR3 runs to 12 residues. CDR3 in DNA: TGCAGCGCCTGGCCGACTAACTATGGCTACACCTTC. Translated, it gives CSAWPTNYGYTF.

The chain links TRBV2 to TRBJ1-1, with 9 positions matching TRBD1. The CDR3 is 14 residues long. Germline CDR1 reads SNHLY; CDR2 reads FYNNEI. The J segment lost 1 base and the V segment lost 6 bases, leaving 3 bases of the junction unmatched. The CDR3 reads CASRQGAGNTEAFF. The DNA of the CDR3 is TGTGCCAGCAGACAGGGGGCCGGGAACACTGAAGCTTTCTTT.

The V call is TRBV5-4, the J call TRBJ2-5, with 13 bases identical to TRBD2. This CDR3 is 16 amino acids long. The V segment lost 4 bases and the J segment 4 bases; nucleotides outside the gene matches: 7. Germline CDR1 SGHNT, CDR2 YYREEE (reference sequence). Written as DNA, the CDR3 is TGTGCCAGCAGCACTACTAGCGGGGGGGCCGCAGAGACCCAGTACTTC. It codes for CASSTTSGGAAETQYF. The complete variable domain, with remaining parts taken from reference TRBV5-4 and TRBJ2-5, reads ETGVTQSPTHLIKTRGQQVTLRCSSQSGHNTVSWYQQALGQGPQFIFQYYREEENGRGNFPPRFSGLQFPNYSSELNVNALELDDSALYLCASSTTSGGAAETQYFGPGTRLLVL.

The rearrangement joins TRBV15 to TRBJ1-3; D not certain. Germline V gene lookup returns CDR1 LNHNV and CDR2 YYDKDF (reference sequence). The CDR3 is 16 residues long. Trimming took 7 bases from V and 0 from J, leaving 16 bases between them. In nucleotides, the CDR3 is TGTGCCACCACCAACGGGATCAGGAGCTCTGGAAACACCATATATTTT. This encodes CATTNGIRSSGNTIYF.

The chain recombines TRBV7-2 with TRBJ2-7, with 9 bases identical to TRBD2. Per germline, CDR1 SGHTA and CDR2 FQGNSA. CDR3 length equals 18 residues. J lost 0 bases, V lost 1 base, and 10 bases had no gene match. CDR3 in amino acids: CASSLVGIGTSSSYEQYF. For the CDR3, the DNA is TGTGCCAGCAGCTTAGTGGGGATCGGGACTAGCTCCTCCTACGAGCAGTACTTC.

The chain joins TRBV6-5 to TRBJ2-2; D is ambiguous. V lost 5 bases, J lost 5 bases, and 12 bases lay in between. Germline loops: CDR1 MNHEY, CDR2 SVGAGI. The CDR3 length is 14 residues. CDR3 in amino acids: CASSPHTGTGELFF. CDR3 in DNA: TGTGCCAGCAGTCCGCATACCGGGACCGGGGAGCTGTTTTTT.

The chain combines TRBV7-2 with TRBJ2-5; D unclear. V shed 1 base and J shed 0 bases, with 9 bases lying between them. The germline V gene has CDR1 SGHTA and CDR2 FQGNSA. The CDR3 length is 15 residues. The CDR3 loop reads CASSLGGRYQETQYF. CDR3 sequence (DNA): TGTGCCAGCAGCTTAGGCGGTAGATACCAAGAGACCCAGTACTTC.

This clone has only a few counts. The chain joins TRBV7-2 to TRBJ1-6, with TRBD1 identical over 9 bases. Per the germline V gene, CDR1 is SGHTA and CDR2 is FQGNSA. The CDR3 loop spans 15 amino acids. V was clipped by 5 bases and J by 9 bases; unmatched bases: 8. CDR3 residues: CASSTGQGKGSPLHF. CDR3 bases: TGTGCCAGCAGCACCGGACAGGGGAAAGGTTCACCCCTCCACTTT.

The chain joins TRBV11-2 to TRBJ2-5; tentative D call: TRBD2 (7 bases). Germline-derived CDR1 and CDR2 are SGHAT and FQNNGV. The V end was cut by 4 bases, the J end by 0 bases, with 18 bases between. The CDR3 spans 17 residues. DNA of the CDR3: TGTGCCAGCAGCTGGGGGCGGACTAGATCGTACCAAGAGACCCAGTACTTC. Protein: CASSWGRTRSYQETQYF.

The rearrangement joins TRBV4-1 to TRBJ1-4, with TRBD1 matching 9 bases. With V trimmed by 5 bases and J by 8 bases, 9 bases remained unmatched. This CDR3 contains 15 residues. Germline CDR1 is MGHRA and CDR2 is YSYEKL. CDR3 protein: CASSGTGTGNEKLFF. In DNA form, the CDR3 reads TGCGCCAGCAGCGGGACCGGGACAGGGAACGAAAAACTGTTTTTT.

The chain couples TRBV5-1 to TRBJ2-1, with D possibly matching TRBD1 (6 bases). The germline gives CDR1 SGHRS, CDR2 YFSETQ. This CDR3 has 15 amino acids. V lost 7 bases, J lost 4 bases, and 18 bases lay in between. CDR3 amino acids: CASGRFGDKYNEQFF. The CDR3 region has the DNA TGCGCCAGCGGCCGCTTCGGGGACAAATACAATGAGCAGTTCTTC. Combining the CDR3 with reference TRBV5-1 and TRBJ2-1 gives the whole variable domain KAGVTQTPRYLIKTRGQQVTLSCSPISGHRSVSWYQQTPGQGLQFLFEYFSETQRNKGNFPGRFSGRQFSNSRSEMNVSTLELGDSALYLCASGRFGDKYNEQFFGPGTRLTVL.

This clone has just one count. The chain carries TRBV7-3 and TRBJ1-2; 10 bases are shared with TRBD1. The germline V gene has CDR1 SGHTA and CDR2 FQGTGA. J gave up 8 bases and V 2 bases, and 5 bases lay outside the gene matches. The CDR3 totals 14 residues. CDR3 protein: CASSLFGDRGGYTF. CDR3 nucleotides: TGTGCCAGCAGCTTATTTGGGGACAGGGGAGGCTACACCTTC.

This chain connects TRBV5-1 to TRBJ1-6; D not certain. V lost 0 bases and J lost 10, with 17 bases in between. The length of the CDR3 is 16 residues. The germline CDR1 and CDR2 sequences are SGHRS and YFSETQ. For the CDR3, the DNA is TGCGCCAGCAGCTTGGGATTTCCGGGGTCGGACTCACCCCTCCACTTT. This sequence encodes CASSLGFPGSDSPLHF.

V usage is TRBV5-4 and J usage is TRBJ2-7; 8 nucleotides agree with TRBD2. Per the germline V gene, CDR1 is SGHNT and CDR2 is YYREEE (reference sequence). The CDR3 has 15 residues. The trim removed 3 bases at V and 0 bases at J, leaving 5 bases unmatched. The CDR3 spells CASSSGLAPSYEQYF. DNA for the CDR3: TGTGCCAGCAGCTCTGGACTAGCTCCCTCCTACGAGCAGTACTTC.

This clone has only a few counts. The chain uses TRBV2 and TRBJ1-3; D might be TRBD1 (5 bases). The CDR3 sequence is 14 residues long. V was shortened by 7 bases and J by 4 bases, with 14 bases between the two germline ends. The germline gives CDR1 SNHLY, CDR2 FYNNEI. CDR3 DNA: TGTGCCAGCATTGGGGCCCGAACGGGAAACACCATATATTTT. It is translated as CASIGARTGNTIYF.